A single sample is the source of the 10 T cell receptor beta chains below, sequenced in a study of cytomegalovirus exposure and HLA in healthy donors. The PCR ran on 60 Vbeta and 13 Jbeta primers. Produced via immunoSEQ multiplex PCR; TCRdb's table is partial and in-frame only. The sample lists under 95,000 clones, roughly 80% occurring once. Specimen: PBMCs. The receptors derive from a woman between 40 and 50 years old in good health and CMV-seropositive.

The chain employs TRBV19 and TRBJ2-1, with a possible D match to TRBD2 (6 bases). CDR1 and CDR2 from the germline V gene are LNHDA and SQIVND (reference sequence). Trimming took 6 bases from V and 2 from J, leaving 17 bases between them. The CDR3 is 16 residues long. The CDR3 loop is CASRSPRGGTYNEQFF. The CDR3, as DNA: TGTGCCAGTAGATCCCCTCGGGGAGGCACCTACAATGAGCAGTTCTTC.

This clone was detected a few times. The chain uses TRBV7-2 and TRBJ2-5; TRBD2 aligns across 13 bases. With the DNA end fitting TRBJ2-7 better, the J assignment may be wrong. The CDR3 runs 15 residues. The germline V gene has CDR1 SGHTA and CDR2 FQGNSA. The CDR3 region has the DNA TGTGCCAGCAGTTCTGGGGGACTAGCGGGAAGCGAGCAGTACTTC. Encoded protein: CASSSGGLAGSEQYF.

V gene TRBV9 combines with J gene TRBJ2-7; possibly TRBD2 for D (5 bases). With 0 bases removed from V and 4 bases from J, the gap between germline ends came to 11 bases. The CDR3 loop spans 14 amino acids. Looked up from germline, CDR1 is SGDLS and CDR2 is YYNGEE. The CDR3 sequence: CASSVGLGRYEQYF. CDR3 DNA: TGTGCCAGCAGCGTAGGACTGGGGAGATACGAGCAGTACTTC.

The CDR3 loop reads CASSYPSRRGFNEQFF. CDR3 nucleotide sequence: TGTGCCAGCAGTTACCCCTCGCGTCGGGGATTCAATGAGCAGTTCTTC. The rearrangement uses TRBV6-6 and TRBJ2-1, with a tentative D call TRBD2 (5 bases). Germline-derived CDR1 and CDR2 are MNHNY and SVGAGI (reference sequence). This CDR3 spans 16 amino acids. The V end was cut by 2 bases, the J end by 6 bases, with 17 bases between.

The V and J genes are TRBV28 and TRBJ1-2, with 7 bases fitting TRBD1. Germline V gene data show CDR1 as MDHEN and CDR2 as SYDVKM. The CDR3 covers 13 residues. V was pared by 2 bases and J by 6 bases, with 3 bases of the junction left unmatched. The CDR3 DNA is TGTGCCAGCAGTTTAGGAGGGGGCCATGGCTACACCTTC. This encodes CASSLGGGHGYTF.

The V gene is TRBV5-6, the J gene TRBJ2-3; possible D gene TRBD2, 6 bases. Germline V gene sequence: CDR1 SGHDT, CDR2 YYEEEE. The CDR3 spans 15 residues. The V and J ends lost 4 bases and 3 bases respectively, with 15 bases between them. CDR3 DNA sequence: TGTGCCAGCAGCCCACCTGGAGGGGTGACAGATACGCAGTATTTT. Residues: CASSPPGGVTDTQYF. Combining the CDR3 with reference TRBV5-6 and TRBJ2-3 gives the whole variable domain DAGVTQSPTHLIKTRGQQVTLRCSPKSGHDTVSWYQQALGQGPQFIFQYYEEEERQRGNFPDRFSGHQFPNYSSELNVNALLLGDSALYLCASSPPGGVTDTQYFGPGTRLTVL.

This clone was picked up one time. The rearrangement joins TRBV7-9 to TRBJ1-1; D is unclear. Per the germline V gene, CDR1 is SEHNR and CDR2 is FQNEAQ (reference sequence). Trimming shortened V by 1 base and J by 0 bases, and 9 bases separated the two germline ends. The CDR3 is 15 residues long. CDR3 protein: CASSLGVFLNTEAFF. The CDR3 DNA follows: TGTGCCAGCAGCTTAGGCGTCTTCCTGAACACTGAAGCTTTCTTT.

The rearrangement joins TRBV11-2 to TRBJ1-1; 11 bases are shared with TRBD1. The CDR3 consists of 17 residues. V dropped 5 bases and J dropped 4; count of bases not matched to a gene: 12. CDR1 and CDR2 (germline): SGHAT, FQNNGV. This CDR3 reads CASSARDRGSSGTEAFF. The DNA of the CDR3 is TGTGCCAGCAGCGCCCGGGACAGGGGGAGTTCGGGCACTGAAGCTTTCTTT.

The V gene is TRBV7-2, the J gene TRBJ1-2; no clear D gene. The V gene lost 4 bases and the J gene lost 4 bases, with 7 bases spanning the gap. The CDR3 loop spans 12 amino acids. Germline V lookup: CDR1 SGHTA, CDR2 FQGNSA. CDR3 nucleotide sequence: TGTGCCAGCAGCTCTCCGGTCTATGGCTACACCTTC. This codes for CASSSPVYGYTF.

The rearrangement uses TRBV7-8 and TRBJ1-5, with 9 bases aligning to TRBD1. V lost 6 bases, J lost 6 bases, and 9 bases stayed unmatched. CDR3 size: 15 residues. Germline-derived CDR1 and CDR2 are SGHVS and FQNEAQ. CDR3: CASSRTGVRSQPQHF. The CDR3 DNA reads as TGTGCCAGCAGTCGGACAGGGGTTCGGAGTCAGCCCCAGCATTTT.